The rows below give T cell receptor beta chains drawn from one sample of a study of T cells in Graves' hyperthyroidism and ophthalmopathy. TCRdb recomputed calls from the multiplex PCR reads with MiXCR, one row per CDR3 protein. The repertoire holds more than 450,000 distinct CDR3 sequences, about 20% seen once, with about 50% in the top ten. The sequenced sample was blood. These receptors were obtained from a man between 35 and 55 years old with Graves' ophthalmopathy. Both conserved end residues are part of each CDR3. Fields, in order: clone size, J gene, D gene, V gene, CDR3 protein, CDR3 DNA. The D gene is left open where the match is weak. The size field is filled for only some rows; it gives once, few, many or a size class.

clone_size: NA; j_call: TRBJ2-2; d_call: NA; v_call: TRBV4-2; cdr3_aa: CASSQDLEETAGELFF; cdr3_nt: TGTGCCAGCAGCCAAGATTTGGAGGAAACGGCCGGGGAGCTGTTTTTT
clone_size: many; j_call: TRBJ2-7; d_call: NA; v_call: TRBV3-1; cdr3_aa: CASSQGRDKPWEQYF; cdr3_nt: TGTGCCAGCAGCCAAGGGCGGGACAAGCCATGGGAGCAGTACTTC
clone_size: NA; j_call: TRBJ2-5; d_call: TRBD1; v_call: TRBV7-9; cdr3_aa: CASRTGETELYETQYF; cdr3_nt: TGTGCCAGCAGGACAGGGGAAACGGAACTTTACGAGACCCAGTACTTC
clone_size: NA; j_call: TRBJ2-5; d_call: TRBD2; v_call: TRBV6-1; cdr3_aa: CASTSGGRGTQYF; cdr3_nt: TGTGCCAGCACCTCGGGAGGGCGCGGGACCCAGTACTTC
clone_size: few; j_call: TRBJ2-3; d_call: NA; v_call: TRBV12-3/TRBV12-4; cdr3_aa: CASSGTPDTQYF; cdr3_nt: TGTGCCAGCAGCGGGACGCCAGATACGCAGTATTTT
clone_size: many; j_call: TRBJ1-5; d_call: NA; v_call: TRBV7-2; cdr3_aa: CASSLDRIKPQHF; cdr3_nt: TGTGCCAGCAGCCTAGACAGGATCAAACCCCAGCATTTT
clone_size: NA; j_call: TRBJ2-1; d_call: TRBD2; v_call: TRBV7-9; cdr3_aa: CASSSGGVAGLHEQFF; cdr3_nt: TGTGCCAGCAGCTCGGGGGGTGTAGCGGGATTGCATGAGCAGTTCTTC
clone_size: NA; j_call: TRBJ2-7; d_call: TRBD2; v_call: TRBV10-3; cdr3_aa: CAIQLAEIYEQYF; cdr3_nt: TGTGCCATCCAACTAGCGGAGATCTACGAGCAGTACTTC
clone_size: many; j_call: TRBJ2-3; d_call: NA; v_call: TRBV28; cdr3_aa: CASIKNGWLALSTDTQYF; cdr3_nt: TGTGCCAGCATAAAGAACGGATGGCTAGCGCTGAGTACAGATACGCAGTATTTT
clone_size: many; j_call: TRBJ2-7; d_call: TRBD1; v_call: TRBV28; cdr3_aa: CASSLAGQGTYEQYF; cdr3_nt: TGTGCCAGCAGTTTAGCGGGACAGGGAACCTACGAGCAGTACTTC
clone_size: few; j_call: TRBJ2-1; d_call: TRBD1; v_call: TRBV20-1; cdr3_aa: CSADRDRGYNEQFF; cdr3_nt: TGCAGTGCTGACCGGGACAGGGGGTACAATGAGCAGTTCTTC
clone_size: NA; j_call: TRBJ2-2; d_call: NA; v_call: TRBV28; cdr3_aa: CASSLGTRGGTGELFF; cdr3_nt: TGTGCCAGCAGTTTAGGGACCAGGGGGGGCACCGGGGAGCTGTTTTTT
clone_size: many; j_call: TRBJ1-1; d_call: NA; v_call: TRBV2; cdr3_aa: CASSEVRTATGTEAFF; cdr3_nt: TGTGCCAGCAGTGAAGTCCGAACAGCGACGGGCACTGAAGCTTTCTTT
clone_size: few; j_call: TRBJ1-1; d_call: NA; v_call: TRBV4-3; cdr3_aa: CASGINPNTEAFF; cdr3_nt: TGCGCCAGCGGGATAAATCCGAACACTGAAGCTTTCTTT
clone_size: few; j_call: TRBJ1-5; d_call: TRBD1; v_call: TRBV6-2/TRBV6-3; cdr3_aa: CASSYSGGGAFDGQPQHF; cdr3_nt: TGTGCCAGCAGTTACTCGGGAGGGGGCGCATTTGATGGTCAGCCCCAGCATTTT
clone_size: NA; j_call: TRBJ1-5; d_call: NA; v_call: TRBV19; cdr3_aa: CASSIGLGGGQPQHF; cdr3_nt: TGTGCCAGTAGTATAGGCCTCGGGGGCGGTCAGCCCCAGCATTTT
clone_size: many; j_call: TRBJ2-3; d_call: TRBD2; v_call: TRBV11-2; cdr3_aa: CASSFRVAGDRTDTQYF; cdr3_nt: TGTGCCAGCAGCTTCCGGGTAGCGGGAGATAGGACAGATACGCAGTATTTT
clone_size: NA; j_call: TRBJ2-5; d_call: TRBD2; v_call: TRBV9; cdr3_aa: CASSARSGAFQETQYF; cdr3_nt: TGTGCCAGCAGCGCCCGTAGCGGGGCGTTCCAAGAGACCCAGTACTTC
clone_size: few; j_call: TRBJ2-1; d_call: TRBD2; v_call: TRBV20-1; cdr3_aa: CSAFSGRRGNEQFF; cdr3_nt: TGCAGTGCTTTTAGCGGGAGGAGGGGCAATGAGCAGTTCTTC
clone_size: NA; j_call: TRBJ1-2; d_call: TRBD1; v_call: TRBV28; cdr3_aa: CASSFRTGVIYGYTF; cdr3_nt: TGTGCCAGCAGTTTCCGGACAGGGGTTATATATGGCTACACCTTC
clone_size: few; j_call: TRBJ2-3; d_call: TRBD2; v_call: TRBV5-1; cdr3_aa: CASSRTKASGGASTDTQYF; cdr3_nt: TGCGCCAGCAGCCGGACTAAGGCTAGCGGGGGGGCTAGCACAGATACGCAGTATTTT
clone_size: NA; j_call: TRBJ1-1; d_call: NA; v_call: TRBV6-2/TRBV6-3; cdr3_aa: CASSWEGNTEAFF; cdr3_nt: TGTGCCAGCAGTTGGGAAGGGAACACTGAAGCTTTCTTT
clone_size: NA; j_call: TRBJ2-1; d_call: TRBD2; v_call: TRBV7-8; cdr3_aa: CASSPTSGRVNEQFF; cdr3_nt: TGTGCCAGCAGCCCGACTAGCGGGAGGGTAAATGAGCAGTTCTTC
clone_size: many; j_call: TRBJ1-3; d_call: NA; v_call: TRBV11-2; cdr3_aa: CASSLVDPGSGNTIYF; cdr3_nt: TGTGCCAGCAGCTTAGTTGACCCAGGCTCTGGAAACACCATATATTTT
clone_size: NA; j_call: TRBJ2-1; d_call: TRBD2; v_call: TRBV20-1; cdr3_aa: CSARPVERGNEQFF; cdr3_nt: TGCAGTGCTAGACCCGTGGAGCGGGGGAATGAGCAGTTCTTC
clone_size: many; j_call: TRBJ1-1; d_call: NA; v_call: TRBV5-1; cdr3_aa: CASSTGMNTEAFF; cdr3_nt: TGCGCCAGCAGCACCGGAATGAACACTGAAGCTTTCTTT
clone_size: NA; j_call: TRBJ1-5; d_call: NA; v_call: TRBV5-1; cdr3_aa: CASSRATNQPQHF; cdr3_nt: TGTGCCAGCAGCCGCGCGACGAATCAGCCCCAGCATTTT
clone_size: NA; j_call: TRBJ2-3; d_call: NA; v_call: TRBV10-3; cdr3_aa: CAIRATGLEGWNTQYF; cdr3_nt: TGTGCCATCAGAGCAACAGGACTTGAGGGCTGGAATACGCAGTATTTT
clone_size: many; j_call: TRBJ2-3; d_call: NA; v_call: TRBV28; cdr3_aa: CASSFTLVGTDTQYF; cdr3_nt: TGTGCCAGCAGTTTTACGCTAGTGGGCACAGATACGCAGTATTTT
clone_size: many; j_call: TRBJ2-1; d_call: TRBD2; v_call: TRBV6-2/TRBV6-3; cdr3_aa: CASTLAGGLNEQFF; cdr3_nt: TGTGCCAGCACCTTAGCGGGAGGTCTCAATGAGCAGTTCTTC
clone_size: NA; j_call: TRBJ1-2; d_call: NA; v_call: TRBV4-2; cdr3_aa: CASSQPTARVDYGYTF; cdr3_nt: TGTGCCAGCAGCCAACCAACTGCAAGGGTAGACTATGGCTACACCTTC
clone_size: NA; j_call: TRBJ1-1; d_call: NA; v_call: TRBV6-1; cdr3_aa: CASTPFLYTEAFF; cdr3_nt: TGTGCCAGCACCCCTTTCCTTTACACTGAAGCTTTCTTT
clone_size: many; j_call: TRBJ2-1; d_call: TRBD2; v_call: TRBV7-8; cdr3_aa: CASSLGRAGGLSSYNEQFF; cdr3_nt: TGTGCCAGCAGCTTAGGTCGAGCGGGAGGCCTGAGCTCCTACAATGAGCAGTTCTTC
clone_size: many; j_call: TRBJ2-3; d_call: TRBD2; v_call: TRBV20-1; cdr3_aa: CSARRGVGGRAGDTQYF; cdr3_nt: TGCAGTGCTAGGCGCGGAGTGGGCGGGAGGGCCGGAGATACGCAGTATTTT
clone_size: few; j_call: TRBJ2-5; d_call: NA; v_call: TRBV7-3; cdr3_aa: CASSLSSWDQETQYF; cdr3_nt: TGTGCCAGCAGCTTAAGTTCATGGGACCAAGAGACCCAGTACTTC
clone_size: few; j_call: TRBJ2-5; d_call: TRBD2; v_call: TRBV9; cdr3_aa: CASSSGGLAGDGETQYF; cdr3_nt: TGTGCCAGCAGCTCAGGGGGACTAGCGGGAGACGGAGAGACCCAGTACTTC
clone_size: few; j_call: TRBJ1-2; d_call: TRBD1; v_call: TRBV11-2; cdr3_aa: CASSLPGQGAQGYGYTF; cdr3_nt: TGTGCCAGCAGCTTACCGGGACAGGGGGCTCAGGGCTATGGCTACACCTTC
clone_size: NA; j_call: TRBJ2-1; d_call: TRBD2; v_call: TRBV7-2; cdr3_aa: CASTRGSGRGHEQFF; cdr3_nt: TGTGCCAGCACGCGGGGTAGCGGGAGAGGGCATGAGCAGTTCTTC